The T cell receptor beta chain described here comes from a study of cytomegalovirus exposure and HLA in healthy donors. Study background: There were 90 million to 140 million unique TCR beta sequences, drawn from about 179 million T cells, in an earlier analysis. Whole-study findings and limits: DRB1 had the most TCR associations and HLA-C the fewest, a later analysis found, with rates varying by HLA locus.

Per the germline V gene, CDR1 is SGDLS and CDR2 is YYNGEE. V was shortened by 4 bases and J by 8 bases, with 18 bases between the two germline ends. The CDR3 has 14 amino acids. PCR employed 60 Vbeta and 13 Jbeta primers. The data were produced by immunoSEQ multiplex PCR, yet TCRdb's version contains in-frame clones alone and is incomplete. In total, the table holds tens of thousands of clones. The donors (healthy individuals) were bone marrow donors. About this clone: What it binds is not known.

Sequencing was done on a sample of PBMCs. The V call is TRBV9, the J call TRBJ1-2, with D perhaps TRBD1 (6 bases). The clonotype comes from a man aged 25-45 years in good health and CMV-seronegative. CDR3 region: CASSLRGGATGYTF. CDR3 sequence (DNA): TGTGCCAGCAGCCTCAGAGGGGGGGCTACCGGCTACACCTTC.